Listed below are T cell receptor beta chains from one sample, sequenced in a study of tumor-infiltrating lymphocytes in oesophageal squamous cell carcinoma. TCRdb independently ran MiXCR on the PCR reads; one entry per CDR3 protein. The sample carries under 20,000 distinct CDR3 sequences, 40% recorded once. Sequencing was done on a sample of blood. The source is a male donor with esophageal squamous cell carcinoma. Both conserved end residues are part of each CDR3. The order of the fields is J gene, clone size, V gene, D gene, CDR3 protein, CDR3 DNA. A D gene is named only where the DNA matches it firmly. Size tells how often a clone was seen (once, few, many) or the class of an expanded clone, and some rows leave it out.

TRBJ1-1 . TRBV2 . CASSGGLSNTEAFF TGTGCCAGCAGTGGAGGTCTTTCGAACACTGAAGCTTTCTTT
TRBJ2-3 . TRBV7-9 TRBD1 CASSSGQGVTDTQYF TGTGCCAGCAGCTCTGGACAGGGGGTGACAGATACGCAGTATTTT
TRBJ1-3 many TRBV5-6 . CASSFRLTAGGNTIYF TGTGCCAGCAGCTTTAGACTAACGGCCGGTGGAAACACCATATATTTT
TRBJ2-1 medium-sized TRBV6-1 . CASGSTQEEFF TGTGCCAGCGGGTCTACGCAGGAGGAGTTCTTC
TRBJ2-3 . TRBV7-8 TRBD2 CASSLEGGSGVDTQYF TGTGCCAGCAGCTTGGAGGGCGGGAGCGGGGTAGATACGCAGTATTTT
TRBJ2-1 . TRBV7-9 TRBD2 CASSPLSGGPFEQFF TGTGCCAGCAGCCCACTTAGCGGGGGGCCTTTTGAGCAGTTCTTC
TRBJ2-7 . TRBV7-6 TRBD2 CASSPQGGPGYEQYF TGTGCCAGCAGCCCCCAGGGAGGGCCAGGATACGAGCAGTACTTC
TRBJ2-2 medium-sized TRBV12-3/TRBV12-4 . CASSFLGGLYTGELFF TGTGCCAGCAGTTTTTTAGGGGGGCTTTACACCGGGGAGCTGTTTTTT
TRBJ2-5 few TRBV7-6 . CASSLSLGQETQYF TGTGCCAGCAGCTTAAGTTTGGGGCAAGAGACCCAGTACTTC
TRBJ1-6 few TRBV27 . CASRTAAGAFNSPLHF TGTGCCAGCAGGACCGCAGCAGGGGCCTTTAATTCACCCCTCCACTTT